This T cell receptor beta chain was observed in a study of T cell clonality in common variable immunodeficiency. Overall study results and limits: Repertoire-complication correlations in CVID were limited by patient heterogeneity. Fewer TCRbeta clones were shared among CVID subjects than controls.

Assay: immunoSEQ multiplex PCR; the TCRdb copy retains only in-frame clones and omits some. Listed for the sample are fewer than 50,000 clones, none seen a single time. This clone was recorded at least ten times. Its matching antigen is unknown. The read stops 3 residues short of the end of the CDR3; the missing end is completed from the germline J gene. Patients and controls were mostly of Caucasian heritage. V gave up 5 bases and J gave up 3 bases; unmatched junction bases: 9. Germline V gene lookup returns CDR1 SGHTA and CDR2 FQGNSA. The CDR3 is 15 amino acids. The sample taken for sequencing was peripheral blood mononuclear cells. The sequence was obtained from a person aged 18 to 70 in good health. V usage is TRBV7-2 and J usage is TRBJ2-7; 8 nucleotides align to TRBD1. The CDR3 reads CASSAEDRAYYEQYF. The CDR3 DNA, read in part, is TGTGCCAGCAGCGCAGAGGACAGGGCGTACTACGAG.